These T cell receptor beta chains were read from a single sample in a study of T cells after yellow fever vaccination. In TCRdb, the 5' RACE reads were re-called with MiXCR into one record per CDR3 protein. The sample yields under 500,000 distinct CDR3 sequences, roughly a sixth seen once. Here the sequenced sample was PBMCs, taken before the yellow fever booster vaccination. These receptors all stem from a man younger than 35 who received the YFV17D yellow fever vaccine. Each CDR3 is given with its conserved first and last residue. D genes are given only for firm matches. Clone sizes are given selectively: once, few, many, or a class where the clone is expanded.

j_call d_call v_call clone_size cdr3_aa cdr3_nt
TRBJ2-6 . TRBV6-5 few CASRDSLSSGANVLTF TGTGCCAGCAGGGATTCTCTTAGCTCTGGGGCCAACGTCCTGACTTTC
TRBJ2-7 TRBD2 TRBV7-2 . CASSTPGLGGEQYF TGTGCCAGCAGCACCCCCGGCTTGGGGGGGGAGCAGTACTTC
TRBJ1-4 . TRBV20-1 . CSAREHRAGEKLFF TGCAGTGCTAGAGAACACAGGGCGGGTGAAAAACTGTTTTTT
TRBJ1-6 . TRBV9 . CASSEMTDHASPLHF TGTGCCAGCAGCGAGATGACCGATCATGCTTCACCCCTCCACTTT
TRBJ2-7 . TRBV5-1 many CASSLATRGNEQYF TGCGCCAGCAGCTTGGCCACAAGGGGCAACGAGCAGTACTTC
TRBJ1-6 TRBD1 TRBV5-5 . CASSPGGTADSPLHF TGTGCCAGCAGTCCAGGGGGGACAGCGGATTCACCCCTCCACTTT
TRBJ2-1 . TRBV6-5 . CASSYPRGSYNEQFF TGTGCCAGCAGTTATCCGCGTGGCTCCTACAATGAGCAGTTCTTC
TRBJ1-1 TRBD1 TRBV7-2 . CASSPTGGVMNTEAFF TGTGCCAGCAGCCCGACAGGGGGCGTGATGAACACTGAAGCTTTCTTT
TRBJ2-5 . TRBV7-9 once CALRGETQYF TGTGCCCTTCGAGGGGAGACCCAGTACTTC
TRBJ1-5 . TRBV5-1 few CASSYGELAGNQPQHF TGCGCCAGCAGCTACGGGGAGTTAGCCGGCAATCAGCCCCAGCATTTT
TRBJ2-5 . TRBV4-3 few CASSQAASDETQYF TGCGCCAGCAGCCAGGCGGCTAGCGATGAGACCCAGTACTTC
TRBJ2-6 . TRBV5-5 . CASSPTAALPANVLTF TGTGCCAGCAGCCCCACGGCGGCCCTTCCGGCCAACGTCCTGACTTTC
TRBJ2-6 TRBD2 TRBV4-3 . CASTRGLASSGANVLTF TGCGCCAGCACAAGAGGACTAGCGAGCTCTGGGGCCAACGTCCTGACTTTC
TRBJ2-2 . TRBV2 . CASSKATDLAGELFF TGTGCCAGCAGCAAGGCCACAGACCTTGCCGGGGAGCTGTTTTTT
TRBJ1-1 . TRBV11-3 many CASSRDIRRAFF TGTGCCAGCAGTCGGGACATTAGGCGGGCTTTCTTT
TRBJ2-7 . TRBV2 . CASSDSDEGDEQYF TGTGCCAGCAGTGATAGTGACGAAGGGGACGAGCAGTACTTC
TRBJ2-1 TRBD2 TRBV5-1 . CASSPDLAGGSGGFRFF TGCGCCAGCAGCCCGGACTTGGCGGGGGGGTCCGGAGGATTCAGGTTCTTC
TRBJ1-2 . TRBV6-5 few CASSSTVTFHGYTF TGTGCCAGCAGTTCCACGGTGACATTCCATGGCTACACCTTC
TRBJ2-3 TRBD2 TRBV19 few CASSLGLALPGDTQYF TGTGCCAGTAGCCTTGGACTAGCCCTCCCGGGAGATACGCAGTATTTT
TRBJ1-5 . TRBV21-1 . CASRRGTGGERSQPQHF TGTGCCAGCAGACGAGGAACAGGGGGCGAAAGGTCTCAGCCCCAGCATTTT
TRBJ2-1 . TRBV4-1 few CASSQDPQRFSSYNEQFF TGCGCCAGCAGCCAAGACCCCCAGCGGTTTAGCTCCTACAATGAGCAGTTCTTC
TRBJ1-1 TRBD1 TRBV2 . CASALGTGIEAFF TGTGCCAGCGCCCTCGGGACAGGGATTGAAGCTTTCTTT
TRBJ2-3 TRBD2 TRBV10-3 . CAISVARGEVTDTQYF TGTGCCATCAGTGTCGCGCGGGGGGAGGTAACAGATACGCAGTATTTT
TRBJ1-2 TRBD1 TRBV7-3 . CASSPTGGEPVYGYTF TGTGCCAGCAGCCCGACAGGGGGAGAGCCGGTCTATGGCTACACCTTC
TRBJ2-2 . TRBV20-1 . CSARPGWNGELFF TGCAGTGCTAGACCCGGATGGAACGGGGAGCTGTTTTTT
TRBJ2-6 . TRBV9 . CASSVLSGWWGTGANVLTF TGTGCCAGCAGCGTCCTTAGTGGTTGGTGGGGGACTGGGGCCAACGTCCTGACTTTC
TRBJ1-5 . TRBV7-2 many CASSPRGNQPQHF TGTGCCAGCAGCCCCAGGGGAAATCAGCCCCAGCATTTT
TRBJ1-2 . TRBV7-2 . CASSLDPISNYGYTF TGTGCCAGCAGCTTGGACCCGATATCTAACTATGGCTACACCTTC
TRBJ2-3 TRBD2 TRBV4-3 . CASSQDRPGLAGGKFNSDTQYF TGCGCCAGCAGCCAAGATAGGCCGGGGCTAGCGGGGGGGAAATTCAACTCAGATACGCAGTATTTT
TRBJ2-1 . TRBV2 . CATRAGGGYNEQFF TGTGCCACCCGGGCAGGGGGAGGCTACAATGAGCAGTTCTTC
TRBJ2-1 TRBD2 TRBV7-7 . CASSHDSGGTLSNEQFF TGTGCCAGCAGCCACGATAGCGGGGGGACCCTTAGCAATGAGCAGTTCTTC
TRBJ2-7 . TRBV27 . CASSVYRDSYEQYF TGTGCCAGCAGTGTATACAGGGATTCCTACGAGCAGTACTTC
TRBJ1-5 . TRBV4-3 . CASSQDPGPRNQPQHF TGCGCCAGCAGCCAAGATCCGGGGCCCCGAAATCAGCCCCAGCATTTT
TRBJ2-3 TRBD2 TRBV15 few CATSILAGGADTQYF TGTGCCACCAGCATTTTAGCGGGGGGTGCAGATACGCAGTATTTT